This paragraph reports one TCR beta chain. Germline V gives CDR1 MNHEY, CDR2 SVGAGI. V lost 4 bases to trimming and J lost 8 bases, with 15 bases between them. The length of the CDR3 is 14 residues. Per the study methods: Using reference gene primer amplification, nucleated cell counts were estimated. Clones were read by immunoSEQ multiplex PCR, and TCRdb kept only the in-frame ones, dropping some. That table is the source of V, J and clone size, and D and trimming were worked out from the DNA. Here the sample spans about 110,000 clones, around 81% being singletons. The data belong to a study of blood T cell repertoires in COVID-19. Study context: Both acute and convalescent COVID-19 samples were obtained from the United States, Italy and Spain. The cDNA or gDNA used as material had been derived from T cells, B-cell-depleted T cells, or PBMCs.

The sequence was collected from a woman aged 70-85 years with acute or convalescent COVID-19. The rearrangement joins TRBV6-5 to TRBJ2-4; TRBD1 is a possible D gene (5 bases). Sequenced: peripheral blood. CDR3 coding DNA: TGTGCCAGCAGTTCGGGCTCCACCAGGGACATTCAGTACTTC. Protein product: CASSSGSTRDIQYF.